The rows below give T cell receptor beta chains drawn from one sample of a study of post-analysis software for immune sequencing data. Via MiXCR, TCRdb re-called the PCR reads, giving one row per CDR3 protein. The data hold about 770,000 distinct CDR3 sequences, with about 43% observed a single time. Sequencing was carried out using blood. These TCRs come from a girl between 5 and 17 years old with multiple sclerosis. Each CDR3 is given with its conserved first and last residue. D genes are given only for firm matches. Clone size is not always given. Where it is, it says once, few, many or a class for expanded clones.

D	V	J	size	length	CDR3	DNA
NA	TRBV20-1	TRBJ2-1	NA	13	CSAFRTGINEQFF	TGCAGTGCTTTTAGGACGGGTATTAATGAGCAGTTCTTC
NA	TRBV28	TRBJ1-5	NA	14	CASSDRTSNQPQHF	TGTGCCAGCAGTGACAGGACCAGCAATCAGCCCCAGCATTTT
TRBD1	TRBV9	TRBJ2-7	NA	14	CASSVGTGRYEQYF	TGTGCCAGCAGCGTAGGGACAGGGAGGTACGAGCAGTACTTC
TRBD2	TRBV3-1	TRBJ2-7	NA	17	CASSQVIVREGSYEQYF	TGTGCCAGCAGCCAAGTTATCGTGCGGGAGGGTAGCTACGAGCAGTACTTC
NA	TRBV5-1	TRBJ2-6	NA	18	CASSWRADSLSGANVLTF	TGCGCCAGCAGCTGGAGGGCAGACTCCCTCTCTGGGGCCAACGTCCTGACTTTC
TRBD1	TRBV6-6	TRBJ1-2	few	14	CASSYGDRDYGYTF	TGTGCCAGCAGTTACGGGGACAGGGACTATGGCTACACCTTC
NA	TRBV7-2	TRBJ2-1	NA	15	CASRSRRNGDNEQFF	TGTGCCAGCAGATCACGTCGTAACGGGGACAATGAGCAGTTCTTC
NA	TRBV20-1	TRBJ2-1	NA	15	CSARDAEFGENEQFF	TGCAGTGCTAGAGATGCAGAATTCGGGGAGAATGAGCAGTTCTTC
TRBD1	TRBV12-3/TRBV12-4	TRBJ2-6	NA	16	CASSRDSPLGANVLTF	TGTGCCAGCAGTCGGGACAGTCCGTTAGGGGCCAACGTCCTGACTTTC
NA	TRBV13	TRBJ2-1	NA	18	CASSPNRFALSSYNEQFF	TGTGCCAGCAGCCCCAATCGATTCGCCCTAAGCTCCTACAATGAGCAGTTCTTC
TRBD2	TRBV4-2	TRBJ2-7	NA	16	CASSQDELAGGYEQYF	TGTGCCAGCAGCCAAGATGAACTAGCGGGAGGCTACGAGCAGTACTTC